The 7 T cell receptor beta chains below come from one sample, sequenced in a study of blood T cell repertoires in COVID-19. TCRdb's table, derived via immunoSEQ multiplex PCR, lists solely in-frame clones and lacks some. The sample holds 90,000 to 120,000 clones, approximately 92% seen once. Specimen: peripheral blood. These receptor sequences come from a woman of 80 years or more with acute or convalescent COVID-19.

In DNA, the CDR3 is TGTGCCAGCAGACCTCCAACGGGTCGGGGGGTCTACAATGAGCAGTTCTTC. This gives the protein CASRPPTGRGVYNEQFF. This chain joins TRBV7-2 and TRBJ2-1; TRBD2 agrees at 7 bases. The CDR3 runs 17 residues. The trim removed 6 bases at V and 3 bases at J, leaving 14 bases unmatched. The germline CDR1 and CDR2 sequences are SGHTA and FQGNSA.

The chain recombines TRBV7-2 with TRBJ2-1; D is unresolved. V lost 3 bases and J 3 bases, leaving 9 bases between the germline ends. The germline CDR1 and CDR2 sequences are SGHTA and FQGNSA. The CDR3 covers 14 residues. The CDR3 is CASSFLLYYNEQFF. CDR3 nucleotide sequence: TGTGCCAGCAGCTTCTTACTGTACTACAATGAGCAGTTCTTC.

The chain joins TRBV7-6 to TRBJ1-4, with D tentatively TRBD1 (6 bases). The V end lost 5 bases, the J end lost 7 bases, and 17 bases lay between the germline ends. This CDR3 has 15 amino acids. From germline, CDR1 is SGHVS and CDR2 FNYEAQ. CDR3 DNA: TGTGCCAGCAGCAGGGACACCCTCGAGACTGAAAAACTGTTTTTT. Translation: CASSRDTLETEKLFF.

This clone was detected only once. CDR3 protein: CASSPRTSGRETQYF. CDR3 coding DNA: TGTGCCAGCAGCCCCCGGACTAGCGGGAGGGAGACCCAGTACTTC. J is TRBJ2-5 and V is TRBV7-2, with 14 bases aligning to TRBD2. The CDR3 is made up of 15 amino acids. Germline CDR1 SGHTA, CDR2 FQGNSA. The V gene end was trimmed by 5 bases and the J gene end by 5 bases; junction bases not matched to a gene: 4.

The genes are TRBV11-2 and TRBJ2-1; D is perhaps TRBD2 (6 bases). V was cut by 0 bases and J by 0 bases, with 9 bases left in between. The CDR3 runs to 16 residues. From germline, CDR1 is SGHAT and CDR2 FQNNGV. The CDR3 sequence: CASSLDGGGSYNEQFF. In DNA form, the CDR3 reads TGTGCCAGCAGCTTAGATGGGGGAGGCTCCTACAATGAGCAGTTCTTC.

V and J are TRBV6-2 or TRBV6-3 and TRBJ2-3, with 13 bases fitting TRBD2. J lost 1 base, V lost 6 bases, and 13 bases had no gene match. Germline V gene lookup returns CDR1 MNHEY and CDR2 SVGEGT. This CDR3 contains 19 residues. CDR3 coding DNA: TGTGCCAGCAGCACTAGCGGGGGGGGGCTCTTTTCTCGCACAGATACGCAGTATTTT. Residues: CASSTSGGGLFSRTDTQYF.

The CDR3 sequence: CASSLAGLTGTNYGYTF. Here the CDR3 DNA reads TGCGCCAGCAGCTTGGCAGGGTTGACAGGTACTAACTATGGCTACACCTTC. The chain recombines TRBV5-1 with TRBJ1-2, with D possibly being TRBD1 (6 bases). The V gene lost 0 bases and the J gene lost 0 bases, with 15 bases spanning the gap. CDR1 is SGHRS and CDR2 is YFSETQ in the germline V gene. This CDR3 comprises 17 residues. Complete variable domain (other parts from reference TRBV5-1 and TRBJ1-2): KAGVTQTPRYLIKTRGQQVTLSCSPISGHRSVSWYQQTPGQGLQFLFEYFSETQRNKGNFPGRFSGRQFSNSRSEMNVSTLELGDSALYLCASSLAGLTGTNYGYTFGSGTRLTVV.